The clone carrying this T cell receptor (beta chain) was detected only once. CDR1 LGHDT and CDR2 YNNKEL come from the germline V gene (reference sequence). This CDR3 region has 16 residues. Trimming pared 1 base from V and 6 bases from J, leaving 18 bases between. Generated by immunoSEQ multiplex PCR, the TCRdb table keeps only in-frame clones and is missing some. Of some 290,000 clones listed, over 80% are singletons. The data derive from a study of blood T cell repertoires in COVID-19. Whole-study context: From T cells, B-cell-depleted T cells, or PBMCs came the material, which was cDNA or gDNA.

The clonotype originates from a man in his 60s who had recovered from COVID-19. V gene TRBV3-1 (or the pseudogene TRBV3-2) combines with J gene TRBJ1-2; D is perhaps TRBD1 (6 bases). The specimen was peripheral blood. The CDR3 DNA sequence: TGTGCCAGCAGCCAAGTAGGTCTGGGGGCGGTGAATGGCTACACCTTC. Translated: CASSQVGLGAVNGYTF.